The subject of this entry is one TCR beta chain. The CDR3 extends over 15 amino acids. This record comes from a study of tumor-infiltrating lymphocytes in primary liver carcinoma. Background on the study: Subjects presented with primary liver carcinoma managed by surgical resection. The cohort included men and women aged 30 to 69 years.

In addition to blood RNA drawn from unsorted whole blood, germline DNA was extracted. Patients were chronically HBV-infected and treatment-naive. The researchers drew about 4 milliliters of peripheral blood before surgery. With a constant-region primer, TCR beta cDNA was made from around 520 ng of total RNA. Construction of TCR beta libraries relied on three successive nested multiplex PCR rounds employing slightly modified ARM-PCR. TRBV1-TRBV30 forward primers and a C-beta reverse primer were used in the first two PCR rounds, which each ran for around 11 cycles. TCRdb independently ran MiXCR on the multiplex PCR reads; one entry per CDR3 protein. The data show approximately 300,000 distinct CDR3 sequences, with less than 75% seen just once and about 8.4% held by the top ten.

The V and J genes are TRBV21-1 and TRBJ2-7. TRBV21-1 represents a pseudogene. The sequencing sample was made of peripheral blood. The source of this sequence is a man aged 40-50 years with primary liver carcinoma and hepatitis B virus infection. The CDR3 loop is CASSKVTSTVYEQYF. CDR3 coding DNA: TGTGCCAGCAGCAAAGTGACGTCGACTGTCTACGAGCAGTACTTC.